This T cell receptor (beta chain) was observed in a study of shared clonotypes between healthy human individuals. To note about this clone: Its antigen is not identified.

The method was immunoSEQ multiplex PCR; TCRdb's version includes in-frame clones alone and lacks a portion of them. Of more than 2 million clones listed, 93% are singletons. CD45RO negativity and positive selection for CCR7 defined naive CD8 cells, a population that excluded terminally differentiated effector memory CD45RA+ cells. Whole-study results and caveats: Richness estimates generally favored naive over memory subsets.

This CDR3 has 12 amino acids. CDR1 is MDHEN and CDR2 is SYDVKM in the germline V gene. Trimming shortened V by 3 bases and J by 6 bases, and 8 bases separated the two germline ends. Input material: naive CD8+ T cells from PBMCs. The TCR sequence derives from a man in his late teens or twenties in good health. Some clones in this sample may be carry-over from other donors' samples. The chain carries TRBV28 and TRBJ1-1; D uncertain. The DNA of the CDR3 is TGTGCCAGCAGTTTCGGGCGATCTGAAGCTTTCTTT. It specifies CASSFGRSEAFF. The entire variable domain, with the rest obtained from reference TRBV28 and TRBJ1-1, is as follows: DVKVTQSSRYLVKRTGEKVFLECVQDMDHENMFWYRQDPGLGLRLIYFSYDVKMKEKGDIPEGYSVSREKKERFSLILESASTNQTSMYLCASSFGRSEAFFGQGTRLTVV.